One sample yielded the 26 T cell receptor beta chains listed below, sequenced in a study of blood T cell repertoires in COVID-19. Assay: immunoSEQ multiplex PCR; the TCRdb copy retains only in-frame clones and omits some. The sample holds about 250,000 clones, about 80% seen once. The sample comprised PBMCs or T cells enriched from blood (not recorded which). The receptors were gathered from a man in his forties or fifties who had recovered from COVID-19.

This clone was detected once. V is TRBV2 and J is TRBJ2-3, with D unclear. In germline, CDR1 is SNHLY, CDR2 FYNNEI. Trimming pared 7 bases from V and 1 base from J, leaving 18 bases between. The CDR3 extends over 16 amino acids. CDR3 nucleotides: TGTGCCAGCATCCCTGAGGCCGCCGCCGGCACAGATACGCAGTATTTT. It encodes CASIPEAAAGTDTQYF.

To note about this clone: An end of the junction does not agree with germline; a read error may underlie this. V is TRBV7-7 and J is TRBJ2-5, with TRBD2 identical over 8 bases. The CDR3 is made up of 16 amino acids. The V gene's germline CDR1 is SSHAT and CDR2 FNYEAQ (reference sequence). Here the CDR3 reads CASSLGAGDVGETQYF. CDR3 in DNA: TGTGCTAGCAGCTTAGGAGCGGGAGATGTGGGAGAGACCCAGTACTTC.

The chain joins TRBV7-3 to TRBJ2-1; maybe TRBD2 (5 bases). The V gene's germline CDR1 is SGHTA and CDR2 FQGTGA. The CDR3 covers 13 residues. V lost 5 bases and J lost 8, with 13 bases in between. The CDR3 region is CASSPIGSDEQFF. The CDR3 DNA reads TGTGCCAGCAGCCCTATAGGGAGCGATGAGCAGTTCTTC.

The CDR3 DNA sequence: TGTGCCAGCTCACGCGGGGGGCTAGGCACAGATACGCAGTATTTT. It yields the protein CASSRGGLGTDTQYF. V usage is TRBV18 and J usage is TRBJ2-3; 8 positions match TRBD2. Germline V gene sequence: CDR1 KGHSH, CDR2 LQKENI. V trimming: 4 bases; J trimming: 1 base; junction bases outside the gene matches: 4. This CDR3 region has 15 residues.

The chain joins TRBV7-8 to TRBJ2-6; tentatively, D is TRBD1 (7 bases). The CDR3 loop spans 20 amino acids. Germline V CDR1 and CDR2: SGHVS, FQNEAQ. Trimming removed 5 bases from V and 1 base from J, with 24 bases in between. CDR3 DNA sequence: TGTGCCAGCAGCCTCCAACGGGGGCAGGGGGTGATGTCTGGGGCCAACGTCCTGACTTTC. Translation gives CASSLQRGQGVMSGANVLTF.

The chain carries TRBV11-3 and TRBJ2-3; D not resolved. The CDR3 spans 18 residues. The V end was cut by 1 base, the J end by 0 bases, with 17 bases between. The germline V gene has CDR1 SGHNT and CDR2 YENEEA. The DNA for the CDR3 is TGTGCCAGCAGCTTAGCGTCATGGGCGAGCCTAAGCACAGATACGCAGTATTTT. Translating gives CASSLASWASLSTDTQYF.

The chain has TRBV7-2 and TRBJ2-5; a possible D gene is TRBD1 (5 bases). Germline V CDR1 and CDR2: SGHTA, FQGNSA. V was cut by 1 base and J by 5 bases, with 8 bases left in between. This CDR3 has 13 amino acids. Written as DNA, the CDR3 is TGTGCCAGCAGCTTAGTTAGACAGGAGACCCAGTACTTC. Its protein is CASSLVRQETQYF.

This clone was recorded only once. The J gene is TRBJ1-5, the V gene TRBV4-1; weak D call: TRBD1 (6 bases). Per the germline V gene, CDR1 is MGHRA and CDR2 is YSYEKL. The length of the CDR3 is 14 residues. V lost 5 bases and J lost 4, with 12 bases in between. CDR3 region: CASSDQDSNQPQHF. The CDR3 DNA is TGCGCCAGCAGCGATCAGGACAGTAATCAGCCCCAGCATTTT.

The rearrangement uses TRBV5-1 and TRBJ2-5, with D possibly matching TRBD2 (6 bases). The germline V gene encodes CDR1 SGHRS and CDR2 YFSETQ. The CDR3 length is 14 residues. V lost 1 base, J lost 5 bases, and 12 bases lay in between. The CDR3 region has the DNA TGCGCCAGCAGCTTGTGGGGGGTTGGGGAGACCCAGTACTTC. Its translation: CASSLWGVGETQYF.

Turning to this clone: One end of the junction does not line up with germline, which may come from a read error. J is TRBJ2-1 and V is TRBV9; TRBD2 matches 9 bases. This CDR3 region has 17 residues. Germline V CDR1 and CDR2: SGDLS, YYNGEE. The CDR3 here is CARSAGTGAGGVNEQFF. Written as DNA, the CDR3 is TGTGCCCGCAGCGCGGGGACCGGGGCGGGGGGGGTTAATGAGCAGTTCTTC.

The genes are TRBV11-2 and TRBJ1-3; perhaps TRBD1 as D (5 bases). Germline CDR1 is SGHAT and CDR2 is FQNNGV. The CDR3 length is 16 residues. V was cut by 0 bases and J by 2 bases, with 11 bases left in between. CDR3 coding DNA: TGTGCCAGCAGCTTAGATTGGGGGGGTGCTGGAAACACCATATATTTT. It is translated as CASSLDWGGAGNTIYF.

The chain links TRBV6-5 to TRBJ2-1; D is uncertain. The V gene lost 2 bases and the J gene lost 0 bases, with 8 bases spanning the gap. From germline, CDR1 is MNHEY and CDR2 SVGAGI. CDR3 length equals 15 residues. The CDR3 here is CASSYAPSSYNEQFF. The CDR3 DNA follows: TGTGCCAGCAGTTACGCGCCGAGCTCCTACAATGAGCAGTTCTTC.

CDR3 DNA: TGTGCCAGCAGCTTAGGGGTCGGGACTAGCGGGACAGATACGCAGTATTTT. Translation gives CASSLGVGTSGTDTQYF. The chain carries TRBV7-2 and TRBJ2-3; 12 nucleotides match TRBD2. The CDR3 totals 17 residues. In germline, CDR1 is SGHTA, CDR2 FQGNSA. V shed 1 base and J 3 bases; nucleotides not matched to a gene: 5.

This rearrangement joins TRBV9 to TRBJ2-1, with 14 bases lining up with TRBD2. The CDR3 runs 15 residues. Germline CDR1 is SGDLS and CDR2 is YYNGEE. Germline trimming cut 4 bases from V and 8 bases from J; bases unmatched to any gene: 5. The CDR3 is CASSMTSGRAHEQFF. In nucleotides, the CDR3 is TGTGCCAGCAGCATGACTAGCGGGAGGGCCCATGAGCAGTTCTTC. Complete variable domain (other parts from reference TRBV9 and TRBJ2-1): DSGVTQTPKHLITATGQRVTLRCSPRSGDLSVYWYQQSLDQGLQFLIQYYNGEERAKGNILERFSAQQFPDLHSELNLSSLELGDSALYFCASSMTSGRAHEQFFGPGTRLTVL.

The chain employs TRBV6-1 and TRBJ2-7, with 9 bases that match TRBD2. Germline V gene data show CDR1 as MNHNS and CDR2 as SASEGT. J gave up 3 bases and V 1 base, and 4 bases lay outside the gene matches. The CDR3 sequence is 15 residues long. CDR3 in amino acids: CASSEGLAGFYEQYF. CDR3 nucleotides: TGTGCCAGCAGTGAAGGTCTAGCGGGGTTCTACGAGCAGTACTTC.

The rearrangement joins TRBV7-2 to TRBJ2-2, with 8 bases aligning to TRBD1. The CDR3 contains 15 residues. V shed 5 bases and J 2 bases; nucleotides not matched to a gene: 4. Germline CDR1 is SGHTA and CDR2 is FQGNSA. In DNA form, the CDR3 reads TGTGCCAGCAGCCGGGACAGGATTAACACCGGGGAGCTGTTTTTT. Encoded protein: CASSRDRINTGELFF.

This chain connects TRBV28 to TRBJ1-2, with 9 bases matching TRBD1. The CDR3 is made up of 16 amino acids. J gave up 3 bases and V 4 bases, and 9 bases lay outside the gene matches. Germline assignment: CDR1 MDHEN and CDR2 SYDVKM. This chain's CDR3 is CASSSAPGQGDYGYTF. The CDR3 DNA sequence: TGTGCCAGCAGTTCAGCCCCGGGACAGGGCGACTATGGCTACACCTTC.

The CDR3 spells CASSTRRDGRRGTEAFF. DNA of the CDR3: TGTGCCAGCAGTACCCGGCGGGACGGTCGCCGGGGGACTGAAGCTTTCTTT. This chain uses TRBV6-2 or TRBV6-3 with TRBJ1-1; tentative D call: TRBD1 (5 bases). This CDR3 comprises 17 residues. V was cut by 5 bases and J by 5 bases, with 24 bases left in between. CDR1 and CDR2 (germline): MNHEY, SVGEGT.

This clone was found once. CDR3 nucleotides: TGTGCCAGCTCACCACGGGCGCCCGGGGACACTGAAGCTTTCTTT. Amino acids: CASSPRAPGDTEAFF. J is TRBJ1-1 and V is TRBV18; D not certain. Trimming pared 1 base from V and 3 bases from J, leaving 12 bases between. Germline V gene sequence: CDR1 KGHSH, CDR2 LQKENI. There are 15 residues in the CDR3.

The chain is built from TRBV7-3 and TRBJ2-1, with D perhaps TRBD2 (5 bases). V lost 2 bases to trimming and J lost 6 bases, with 20 bases between them. The germline V gene encodes CDR1 SGHTA and CDR2 FQGTGA. The CDR3 extends over 17 amino acids. The CDR3 is CASSLLPGKGMGNEQFF. The CDR3 DNA is TGTGCCAGCAGCTTATTGCCCGGGAAGGGCATGGGCAATGAGCAGTTCTTC.

The genes are TRBV6-5 and TRBJ2-2; 9 nucleotides line up with TRBD1. V lost 4 bases to trimming and J lost 8 bases; unmatched junction nucleotides: 8. CDR1 and CDR2 (germline): MNHEY, SVGAGI. This CDR3 contains 15 residues. CDR3 in DNA: TGTGCCAGCAGTTTTAACAGGGGGCTGGCTGGGGAGCTGTTTTTT. This sequence encodes CASSFNRGLAGELFF.

About this clone itself: One junction end does not reproduce the germline sequence, and a read error may be involved. This chain uses TRBV28 with TRBJ1-1, with D hard to call. The CDR3 runs to 16 residues. Germline lookup yields CDR1 MDHEN and CDR2 SYDVKM. The CDR3 loop is CVSRHPGGRVDTEAFF. CDR3 nucleotide sequence: TGTGTCAGCAGGCATCCGGGCGGGAGAGTGGACACTGAAGCTTTCTTT.

The rearrangement joins TRBV27 to TRBJ1-5; maybe TRBD1 (5 bases). Trimming shortened V by 2 bases and J by 2 bases, and 7 bases separated the two germline ends. Per germline, CDR1 MNHEY and CDR2 SMNVEV (reference sequence). The CDR3 loop spans 14 amino acids. This CDR3 is CASSLGRGNQPQHF. The CDR3 DNA reads as TGTGCCAGCAGTTTAGGCAGGGGCAATCAGCCCCAGCATTTT.

The CDR3 is CASSSIAGGSGTQYF. As DNA, the CDR3 is TGTGCCAGTAGTTCTATAGCGGGAGGGTCAGGGACCCAGTACTTC. This chain connects TRBV19 to TRBJ2-5, with TRBD2 matching 11 bases. Unmatched junction bases numbered 9, after V lost 5 bases and J lost 7 bases. Per the germline V gene, CDR1 is LNHDA and CDR2 is SQIVND (reference sequence). This CDR3 has 15 residues.

The chain recombines TRBV7-3 with TRBJ2-3; 8 positions match TRBD2. Looked up from germline, CDR1 is SGHTA and CDR2 is FQGTGA. CDR3 length equals 16 residues. V lost 5 bases and J lost 4; bases outside the gene matches: 11. The DNA of the CDR3 is TGTGCCAGCAGCCCCACCGGGACTAGTTCCCCAGATACGCAGTATTTT. This codes for CASSPTGTSSPDTQYF.

The genes are TRBV6-5 and TRBJ2-7; D is possibly TRBD2 (6 bases). Germline V gene data show CDR1 as MNHEY and CDR2 as SVGAGI. Trimming took 6 bases from V and 7 from J, leaving 16 bases between them. The CDR3 consists of 13 residues. DNA of the CDR3: TGTGCCAGCAGGGGAGCGGGCCCAAGGGAGCAGTACTTC. It translates to CASRGAGPREQYF.